The clone carrying this T cell receptor beta chain has a handful of counts. Antigen unknown. This entry belongs to a study of T-cell reconstitution after alpha-beta-depleted transplantation in children. Study conclusions and caveats: Diversity of TCRbeta at day 60 was high in some patients, arising from surviving recipient T cells and thymic progenitors.

This sample's TCRbeta library carried unique molecular identifier barcodes. TCRdb recomputed calls from the PCR reads with MiXCR, one row per CDR3 protein. Of some 600,000 distinct CDR3 sequences listed, around 13% were seen once; the top ten hold over 2%. CDR3 size: 14 residues. The junction had 4 bases not matched to a gene; V was cut back by 5 bases and J by 1 base. CDR1 is MDHEN, CDR2 SYDVKM, per germline. This material consisted of PBMCs, mostly from graft donor cells, taken 360 days after TCRalphabeta/CD19-depleted stem cell transplant. The gene calls are TRBV28 and TRBJ1-1, with TRBD1 matching over 7 bases. This TCR was recovered from a male patient younger than 18 who had a stem cell transplant for acute myeloid leukemia, so the T cells may come from the graft donor. The CDR3 nucleotides read TGTGCCAGCAGTGCCGGGACAGAGAACACTGAAGCTTTCTTT. Translated: CASSAGTENTEAFF.